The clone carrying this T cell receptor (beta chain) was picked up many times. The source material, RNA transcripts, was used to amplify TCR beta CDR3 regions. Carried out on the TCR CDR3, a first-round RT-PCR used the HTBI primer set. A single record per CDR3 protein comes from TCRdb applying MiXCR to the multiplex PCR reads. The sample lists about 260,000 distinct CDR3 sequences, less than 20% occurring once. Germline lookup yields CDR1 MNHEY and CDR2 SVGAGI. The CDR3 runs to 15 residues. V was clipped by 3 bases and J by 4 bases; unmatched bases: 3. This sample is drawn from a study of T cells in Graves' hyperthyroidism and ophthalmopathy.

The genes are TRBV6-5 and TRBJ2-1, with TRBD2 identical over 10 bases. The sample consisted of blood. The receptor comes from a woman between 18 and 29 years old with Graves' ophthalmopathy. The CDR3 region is CASSYTSGAYNEQFF. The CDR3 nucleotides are TGTGCCAGCAGTTATACTAGCGGGGCGTACAATGAGCAGTTCTTC.